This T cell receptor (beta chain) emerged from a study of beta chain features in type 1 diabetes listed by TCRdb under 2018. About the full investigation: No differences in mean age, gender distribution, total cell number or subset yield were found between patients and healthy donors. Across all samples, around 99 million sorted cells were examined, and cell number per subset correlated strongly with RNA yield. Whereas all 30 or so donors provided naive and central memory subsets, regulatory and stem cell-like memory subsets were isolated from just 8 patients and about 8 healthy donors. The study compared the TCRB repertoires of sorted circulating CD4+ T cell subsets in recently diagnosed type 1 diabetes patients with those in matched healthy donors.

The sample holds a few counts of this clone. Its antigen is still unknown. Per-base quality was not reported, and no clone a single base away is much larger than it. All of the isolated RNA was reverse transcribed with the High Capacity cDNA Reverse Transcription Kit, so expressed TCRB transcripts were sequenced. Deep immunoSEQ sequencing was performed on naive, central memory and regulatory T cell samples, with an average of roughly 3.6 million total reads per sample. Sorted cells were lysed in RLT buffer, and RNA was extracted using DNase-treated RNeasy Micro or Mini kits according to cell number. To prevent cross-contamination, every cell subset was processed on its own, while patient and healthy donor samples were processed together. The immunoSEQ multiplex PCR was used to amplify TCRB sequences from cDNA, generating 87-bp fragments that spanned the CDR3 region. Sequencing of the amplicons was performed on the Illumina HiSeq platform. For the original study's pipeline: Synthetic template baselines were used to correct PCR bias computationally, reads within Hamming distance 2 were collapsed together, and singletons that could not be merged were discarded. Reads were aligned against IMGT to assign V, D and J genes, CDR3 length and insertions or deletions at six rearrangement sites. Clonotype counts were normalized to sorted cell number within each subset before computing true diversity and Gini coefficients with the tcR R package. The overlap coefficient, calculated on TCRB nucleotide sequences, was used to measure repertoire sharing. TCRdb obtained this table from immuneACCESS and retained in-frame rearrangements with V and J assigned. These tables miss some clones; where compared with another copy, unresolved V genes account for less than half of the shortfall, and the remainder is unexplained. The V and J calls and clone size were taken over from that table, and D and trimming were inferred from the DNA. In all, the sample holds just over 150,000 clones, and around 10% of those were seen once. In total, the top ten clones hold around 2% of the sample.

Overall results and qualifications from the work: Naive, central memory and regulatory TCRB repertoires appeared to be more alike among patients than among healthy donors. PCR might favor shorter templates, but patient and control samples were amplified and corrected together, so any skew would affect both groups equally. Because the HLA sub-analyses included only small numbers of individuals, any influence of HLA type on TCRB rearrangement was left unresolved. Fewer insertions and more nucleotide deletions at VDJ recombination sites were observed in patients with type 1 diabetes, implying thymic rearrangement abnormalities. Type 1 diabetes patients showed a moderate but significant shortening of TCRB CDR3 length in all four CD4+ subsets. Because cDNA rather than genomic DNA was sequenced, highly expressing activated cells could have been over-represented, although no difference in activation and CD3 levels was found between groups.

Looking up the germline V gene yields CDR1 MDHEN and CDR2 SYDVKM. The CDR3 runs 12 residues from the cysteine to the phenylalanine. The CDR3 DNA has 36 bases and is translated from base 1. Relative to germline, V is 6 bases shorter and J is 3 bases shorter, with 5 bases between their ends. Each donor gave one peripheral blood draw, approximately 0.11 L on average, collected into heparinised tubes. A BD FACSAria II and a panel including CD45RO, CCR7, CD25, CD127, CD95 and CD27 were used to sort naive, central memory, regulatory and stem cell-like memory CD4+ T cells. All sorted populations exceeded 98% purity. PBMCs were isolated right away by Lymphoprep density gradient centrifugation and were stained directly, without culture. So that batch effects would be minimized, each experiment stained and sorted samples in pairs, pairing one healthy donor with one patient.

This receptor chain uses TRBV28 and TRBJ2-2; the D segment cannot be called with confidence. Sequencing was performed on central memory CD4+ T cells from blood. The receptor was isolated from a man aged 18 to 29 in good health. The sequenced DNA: TGTGCCAGCAGGCTGTACACCGGGGAGCTGTTTTTT. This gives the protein CASRLYTGELFF.